The T cell receptor beta chain under discussion was sequenced for a study of blood T cells in healthy people across ages. Study conclusions and caveats: Both higher diversity and more naive CD4+ cells marked long-lived donors when set against aged donors. Naive and antigen-experienced cells could not be conclusively compared, given unsorted PBMCs.

The extraction recovered at least 5.5 micrograms of total RNA per sample. Comment on this clonotype: The target antigen is unknown.

Primed by a sample-barcoded 5' primer and a J-beta primer mix, a second PCR proceeded for roughly 6 to 12 cycles. Unique molecular identifiers of 12 random nucleotides labeled each cDNA. TCRdb analysed the 5' RACE reads with MiXCR anew, one entry per CDR3 protein. Of 1 million to 1.2 million distinct CDR3 sequences in the sample, 35% to 40% were seen once. Sequencing was done on a sample of blood. The clonotype comes from a man aged 18 to 30 in good health.

CDR3 region: CASSLPTKTEAFF. The CDR3 bases are TGTGCCAGCAGCTTGCCCACAAAGACTGAAGCTTTCTTT. The gene calls are TRBV5-5 and TRBJ1-1; D remains ambiguous. Trimming left V 1 base short and J 5 bases short, with 9 bases between. The CDR3 extends over 13 amino acids. The germline CDR1 and CDR2 sequences are SGHKS and YYEKEE (reference sequence).